This T cell receptor (beta chain) was identified in a study of T cell therapy after organ transplantation (dated by TCRdb to the late 2010s). Study-level background: Therapy products were autologous CMV-specific T cells expanded in vitro for roughly 15 days with a peptide pool of 30 HLA class I and II CMV epitopes. Patients were given up to 6 doses of T cells at 2-week intervals and were followed for approximately 29 weeks after finishing therapy. Of the approximately 10 patients, eight were classified as clinical responders and two as nonresponders. A median of 1.92 x 10^8 CMV-specific T cells was administered to patients across 2 to 6 intravenous infusions. Blood samples for the short-term post-therapy time point were taken 4 to 8 weeks after therapy ended. A follow-up TRBV repertoire analysis was performed on an open-label phase I trial of autologous CMV-specific adoptive T cell therapy in solid-organ transplant recipients. Only about 80% of the 10 patients had long-term post-therapy samples available. Beyond this particular receptor, the publication reports: Before therapy, nonresponders had marked clonal expansions, and their repertoires changed minimally after therapy. Both transferred clonotypes and endogenous clonotypes not detected in the therapy products appeared to be included in post-therapy reconstitution. Reduced sample coverage from poor CD8+ T cell yield may be reflected in the few expansions detected in nonresponders. Fold change in CD8 clonality after therapy was inversely correlated with pretherapy clonality, suggesting that less biased repertoires were more receptive to remodeling. Assessment of confounders such as concurrent antirejection and antiviral medications was prevented by the small cohort.

From the germline V gene (reference sequence), CDR1 is MNHEY and CDR2 is SMNVEV. From the cysteine through the phenylalanine, the CDR3 covers 16 amino acids. Of the read, only the CDR3 DNA is kept; its 48 bases are in frame from base 1. Trimming at the junction amounts to 2 bases on V and 2 bases on J, and the germline ends lie 12 bases apart. What this sample's time point label stands for: 4-8 weeks after completion of therapy. Patients were solid-organ transplant recipients with drug-resistant/recurrent cytomegalovirus. Around 10 people from the trial were chosen for repertoire analysis because post-therapy peripheral blood mononuclear cells were available from them. Viable CD3+CD8+CD4- lymphocytes were isolated from PBMCs by sorting on a BD FACSAria III. The Qiagen DNeasy Kit was used to extract genomic DNA from the sorted cells. On this clone: There is no known antigen for this receptor. No quality values exist for individual bases; no much larger clone is one base distant.

The immunoSEQ two-step, bias-controlled multiplex PCR assay was used to amplify TRB CDR3 regions from genomic DNA. Sequencing of CDR3 libraries was carried out on an Illumina NextSeq 500. In the source study's methods: The immunoSEQ Analyzer platform was used for initial alignment and bioinformatics, including bias normalization against synthetic CDR3 analogs. Annotation of V, D and J genes was based on the definitions in the IMGT database. VDJtools version 1.1.10 and the R package tcR version 2.2.1.11 were used with default settings for further TRBV analyses. GLIPH analysis was performed with version 1.0 using default settings. Significant clonotype frequency changes were tested by 2-sided binomial test with Benjamini-Hochberg correction (alpha = 0.01) in CDR3 sequences with at least 5 reads. This immuneACCESS table, as held by TCRdb, lists in-frame sequences with V and J called but not all clones. Of the missing ones, under half trace to an unresolved V gene in checked studies; the others have no known cause. V and J calls and clone size are given by that table; D and trimming were obtained from the DNA. The sample table lists 15,000 to 20,000 clones, around 81% of them with a count of one. The top ten constitute about 9.2% of the sample.

The V gene is TRBV27 and the J gene is TRBJ2-2; TRBD1 is a possible D gene, resting on 6 matching bases. This sequence originates from a human patient who had received a solid organ transplant and had CMV disease. After a transplant, the graft donor may have provided part of the T cells. The material was CD8+ T cells from blood, obtained after autologous CMV-specific T cell therapy. The DNA sequence is given as TGTGCCAGCAGTTTAGGGCCAGGGGCTAACACCGGGGAGCTGTTTTTT. Its product reads: CASSLGPGANTGELFF.